The 23 T cell receptor beta chains reported below all come from one sample, sequenced in a study of T cell repertoires in cytomegalovirus infection. Their antigens remain unidentified. TCRdb re-derived calls from the reads in MiXCR, one entry per CDR3 protein. The sample has approximately 110,000 distinct CDR3 sequences, less than 55% seen once. Sequencing used CD8+ T cells from cultured PBMCs, obtained from culture after CMV antigen stimulation. The receptors derive from a human donor in good health (CMV status not recorded). Some clones in this sample may be carry-over from other donors' samples.

This clonotype occurred a few times. The chain carries TRBV27 and TRBJ2-1, with no clear D. Germline CDR1 is MNHEY and CDR2 is SMNVEV (reference sequence). The CDR3 has 13 amino acids. With 4 bases removed from V and 7 bases from J, the gap between germline ends came to 11 bases. Here the CDR3 DNA reads TGTGCCAGCAGTTCCCACTTTAGTAATGAGCAGTTCTTC. This gives the protein CASSSHFSNEQFF.

This clonotype came up a few times. This sequence joins TRBV27 and TRBJ1-5, with unresolved D. Germline loops: CDR1 MNHEY, CDR2 SMNVEV (reference sequence). V was pared by 6 bases and J by 0 bases, with 6 bases between. This CDR3 spans 13 amino acids. The CDR3 DNA follows: TGTGCCAGCAGAGGTTATAGCAATCAGCCCCAGCATTTT. Its protein is CASRGYSNQPQHF.

V gene TRBV19 combines with J gene TRBJ1-2; D is unclear. The CDR3 has 13 amino acids. Trimming pared 6 bases from V and 3 bases from J, leaving 11 bases between. CDR1 is LNHDA and CDR2 is SQIVND in the germline V gene (reference sequence). The CDR3 coding sequence is TGTGCCAGTAGCGAAGGGCACTACTATGGCTACACCTTC. This translates into CASSEGHYYGYTF.

Only a few counts were recorded for this clonotype. The J gene is TRBJ2-3, the V gene TRBV6-2 or TRBV6-3; TRBD2 might be the D (6 bases). Germline assignment: CDR1 MNHEY and CDR2 SVGEGT. The CDR3 totals 15 residues. V was pared by 1 base and J by 2 bases, with 10 bases between. The CDR3 here is CASSYFRGTTDTQYF. CDR3 nucleotide sequence: TGTGCCAGCAGTTACTTTCGGGGGACCACAGATACGCAGTATTTT.

In this sample, this clonotype turned up a few times. The V and J genes are TRBV4-1 and TRBJ2-1; TRBD2 might be the D (6 bases). Trimming removed 0 bases from V and 2 bases from J, with 8 bases in between. CDR1 and CDR2 (germline): MGHRA, YSYEKL. The CDR3 extends over 15 amino acids. CDR3 DNA: TGCGCCAGCAGCCAAGATCCTAGCGCCTACAATGAGCAGTTCTTC. It translates to CASSQDPSAYNEQFF.

This clonotype was observed a handful of times. The chain uses TRBV6-5 and TRBJ2-7, with a possible D match to TRBD1 (6 bases). The CDR3 is 13 amino acids. CDR1 is MNHEY, CDR2 SVGAGI, per germline. Trimming stripped 6 bases from V and 4 bases from J, with 13 bases between. The CDR3 sequence: CASSDRTQYEQYF. The CDR3 bases are TGTGCCAGCAGCGACAGGACCCAATACGAGCAGTACTTC.

This clonotype was seen just once. J is TRBJ2-3 and V is TRBV11-3; D possibly corresponds to TRBD2 (6 bases). Germline assignment: CDR1 SGHNT and CDR2 YENEEA. The CDR3 is made up of 14 amino acids. V gave up 4 bases and J gave up 4 bases, with 12 bases separating them. This CDR3 reads CASSSRDSPDTQYF. CDR3 DNA sequence: TGTGCCAGCAGCTCCCGGGACTCCCCAGATACGCAGTATTTT. Full variable domain (outside the CDR3, taken from reference TRBV11-3 and TRBJ2-3): EAGVVQSPRYKIIEKKQPVAFWCNPISGHNTLYWYLQNLGQGPELLIRYENEEAVDDSQLPKDRFSAERLKGVDSTLKIQPAELGDSAVYLCASSSRDSPDTQYFGPGTRLTVL.

The rearrangement uses TRBV27 and TRBJ2-3; 8 bases agree with TRBD2. V lost 5 bases and J lost 4; bases outside the gene matches: 8. Germline CDR1 reads MNHEY; CDR2 reads SMNVEV (reference sequence). CDR3 size: 15 residues. The CDR3 reads CASSPSPGGSDTQYF. The CDR3 DNA reads as TGTGCCAGCAGTCCCTCTCCGGGGGGGTCAGATACGCAGTATTTT.

This clonotype was detected ten times or more. This chain joins TRBV2 and TRBJ1-4; D call uncertain. Trimming shortened V by 2 bases and J by 3 bases, and 10 bases separated the two germline ends. The germline CDR1 and CDR2 sequences are SNHLY and FYNNEI. The CDR3 has 15 residues. CDR3 loop: CASSELSGPNEKLFF. The CDR3 coding sequence is TGTGCCAGCAGTGAACTCTCTGGACCTAATGAAAAACTGTTTTTT.

The chain couples TRBV4-1 to TRBJ1-2; no firm D call. The germline CDR1 and CDR2 sequences are MGHRA and YSYEKL. The ends were cut back, 1 base at V and 6 bases at J, with 15 bases in the middle. This CDR3 spans 15 amino acids. In nucleotides, the CDR3 is TGCGCCAGCAGCCAAGGTTTAAGGGTGGACGATGGCTACACCTTC. Protein product: CASSQGLRVDDGYTF.

This clonotype was seen a handful of times. The chain combines TRBV12-3 or TRBV12-4 with TRBJ2-7, with D hard to call. Trimming cost V 3 bases and J 4 bases, with 10 bases left between them. The CDR3 is made up of 13 amino acids. The CDR3 DNA follows: TGTGCCAGCAGTTTTGTGGGGTGGTACGAGCAGTACTTC. It codes for CASSFVGWYEQYF.

This clonotype was observed a handful of times. V and J are TRBV7-6 and TRBJ2-2; D is perhaps TRBD1 (5 bases). Trimming pared 11 bases from V and 4 bases from J, leaving 11 bases between. Germline values: CDR1 SGHVS, CDR2 FNYEAQ. This CDR3 contains 12 residues. The CDR3 region has the DNA TGTGCCCTAGGGGAAATCACCGGGGAGCTGTTTTTT. Translation: CALGEITGELFF.

This clonotype was seen a few times. The gene calls are TRBV19 and TRBJ1-1; D unresolved. In germline, CDR1 is LNHDA, CDR2 SQIVND (reference sequence). V lost 3 bases and J lost 3, with 8 bases in between. The CDR3 totals 13 residues. The CDR3 sequence is CASSIVRDTEAFF. The CDR3 DNA reads as TGTGCCAGTAGTATTGTAAGGGACACTGAAGCTTTCTTT.

The rearrangement uses TRBV4-1 and TRBJ2-1, with 11 bases matching TRBD2. V shed 1 base, J shed 6 bases, and the junction held 8 bases outside the gene matches. Germline V gene lookup returns CDR1 MGHRA and CDR2 YSYEKL. This CDR3 region has 17 residues. In DNA, the CDR3 is TGCGCCAGCAGCCAAGGTCCGACTAGCGGGGTGCGCAATGAGCAGTTCTTC. Protein sequence: CASSQGPTSGVRNEQFF.

This clonotype showed up just a few times. The V call is TRBV7-8, the J call TRBJ2-7; D remains unclear. V lost 1 base and J 0 bases, leaving 10 bases between the germline ends. The CDR3 loop spans 15 amino acids. CDR1 is SGHVS and CDR2 is FQNEAQ in the germline V gene. The CDR3 sequence: CASSLERTASYEQYF. The CDR3 coding sequence is TGTGCCAGCAGCTTAGAAAGAACAGCCTCCTACGAGCAGTACTTC.

As for this clonotype: At one end, the junction sequence differs from germline, possibly due to a read error. The chain combines TRBV25-1 with TRBJ2-2; perhaps D is TRBD1 or TRBD2 (6 bases each). The CDR3 sequence is 12 residues long. Germline V lookup: CDR1 MGHDK, CDR2 SYGVNS. The DNA of the CDR3 is TGTGCCAGCGGGGGGCTCACCGGGGGGCTGTTTTTT. It translates to CASGGLTGGLFF.

This clonotype was found many times. The V call is TRBV5-4, the J call TRBJ2-2; D call uncertain. The CDR3 contains 14 residues. V lost 4 bases to trimming and J lost 2 bases, with 9 bases between them. CDR1 is SGHNT and CDR2 is YYREEE in the germline V gene (reference sequence). DNA of the CDR3: TGTGCCAGCAGCATTTATTTTAACACCGGGGAGCTGTTTTTT. This sequence encodes CASSIYFNTGELFF.

This clonotype was detected only a few times. The rearrangement uses TRBV28 and TRBJ1-2, with 7 bases matching TRBD1. CDR3 length: 14 amino acids. Germline-derived CDR1 and CDR2 are MDHEN and SYDVKM. Trimming at V came to 4 bases and at J to 5 bases, leaving 7 bases not matched to a gene. In DNA, the CDR3 is TGTGCCAGCAGTTACGGCGTGACAGGGTATGGCTACACCTTC. The encoded protein is CASSYGVTGYGYTF.

Only a few counts were recorded for this clonotype. The chain has TRBV12-3 or TRBV12-4 and TRBJ2-1, with D possibly matching TRBD2 (6 bases). V lost 8 bases to trimming and J lost 7 bases, with 15 bases between them. The CDR3 extends over 13 amino acids. CDR3 protein: CASALGGVNEQFF. The CDR3 nucleotides are TGTGCCAGCGCCCTAGGCGGGGTAAATGAGCAGTTCTTC.

The genes are TRBV12-3 or TRBV12-4 and TRBJ1-3; possible D gene TRBD1, 6 bases. The CDR3 is 14 residues long. Trimming left V 6 bases short and J 7 bases short, with 16 bases between. The CDR3 nucleotides are TGTGCCAGCAGAAGGGACACCGCGTGGAACACCATATATTTT. Translation: CASRRDTAWNTIYF.

V is TRBV5-1 and J is TRBJ1-1, with a weak D call TRBD1 (5 bases). This CDR3 comprises 16 residues. The V gene's germline CDR1 is SGHRS and CDR2 YFSETQ. The V end lost 4 bases, the J end lost 3 bases, and 19 bases lay between the germline ends. CDR3 in DNA: TGCGCCAGCAGCCTCCGGGACGGTGGTGGGGACACTGAAGCTTTCTTT. The encoded protein is CASSLRDGGGDTEAFF.

This chain joins TRBV27 and TRBJ1-1, with a tentative D call TRBD1 (5 bases). Germline V gene sequence: CDR1 MNHEY, CDR2 SMNVEV (reference sequence). V was pared by 8 bases and J by 3 bases, with 13 bases between. This CDR3 comprises 13 residues. The CDR3 region has the DNA TGTGCCAGCGGGGACTTCTATTACACTGAAGCTTTCTTT. This encodes CASGDFYYTEAFF.

The chain is built from TRBV7-9 and TRBJ1-5; D is unresolved. Looked up from germline, CDR1 is SEHNR and CDR2 is FQNEAQ (reference sequence). The CDR3 has 13 residues. Trimming removed 3 bases from V and 7 bases from J, with 10 bases in between. CDR3 bases: TGTGCCAGCAGCTTGGGCGGGGAACAGCCCCAGCATTTT. Translation: CASSLGGEQPQHF.